A selection of T cell receptor beta chains follows, all from one sample in a study of T cell responses to AZD1222 COVID-19 vaccine. Clones were sequenced by immunoSEQ multiplex PCR, and TCRdb holds only the in-frame ones, with some missing. The sample contains 45,000 to 55,000 clones, more than 60% of which appear only once. Sequenced material: peripheral blood, taken on day 0 of MenACWY control vaccination. The receptors were gathered from an adult in good health. CDR3s include the opening cysteine and the closing phenylalanine or tryptophan. The D gene is left open where the match is weak. Clone size is stated in some rows and not others, as once, few, many or a class when expanded.

clone_size: once
j_call: TRBJ2-3
v_call: TRBV6-1
cdr3_length: 13
d_call: -
cdr3_nt: TGTGCCAGCAGTGAACGGTACACAGATACGCAGTATTTT
cdr3_aa: CASSERYTDTQYF

clone_size: -
j_call: TRBJ1-2
v_call: TRBV3-1/TRBV3-2
cdr3_length: 11
d_call: -
cdr3_nt: TGTGCCAGCAGCCAGCCGGGGCCCTACACCTTC
cdr3_aa: CASSQPGPYTF

clone_size: -
j_call: TRBJ1-4
v_call: TRBV19
cdr3_length: 14
d_call: TRBD1
cdr3_nt: TGTGCCAGTAGACTACAGGGGGCTGGTGAAAAACTGTTTTTT
cdr3_aa: CASRLQGAGEKLFF

clone_size: -
j_call: TRBJ1-4
v_call: TRBV28
cdr3_length: 12
d_call: TRBD1
cdr3_nt: TGTGCAGCTGGGACAGGGAATGAAAAACTGTTTTTT
cdr3_aa: CAAGTGNEKLFF

clone_size: -
j_call: TRBJ1-1
v_call: TRBV15
cdr3_length: 16
d_call: -
cdr3_nt: TGTGCCACCAGCAGAGACTATCCGGGGGCCAGGACTGAAGCTTTCTTT
cdr3_aa: CATSRDYPGARTEAFF

clone_size: -
j_call: TRBJ1-6
v_call: TRBV3-1/TRBV3-2
cdr3_length: 14
d_call: -
cdr3_nt: TGTGCCAGCAGCCTTAGAAGGAGTAATTCACCCCTCCACTTT
cdr3_aa: CASSLRRSNSPLHF

clone_size: -
j_call: TRBJ1-1
v_call: TRBV28
cdr3_length: 14
d_call: -
cdr3_nt: TGTGCCAGCAGTTTAGGGGTCGTGAACACTGAAGCTTTCTTT
cdr3_aa: CASSLGVVNTEAFF

clone_size: -
j_call: TRBJ2-7
v_call: TRBV28
cdr3_length: 14
d_call: -
cdr3_nt: TGTGCCAGCAGTTTTCAGCAGGGCCTCTACGAGCAGTACTTC
cdr3_aa: CASSFQQGLYEQYF

clone_size: few
j_call: TRBJ1-5
v_call: TRBV7-9
cdr3_length: 14
d_call: -
cdr3_nt: TGTGCCAGCAGCTCCCAGGGTGAGAATCAGCCCCAGCATTTT
cdr3_aa: CASSSQGENQPQHF

clone_size: -
j_call: TRBJ2-1
v_call: TRBV29-1
cdr3_length: 14
d_call: TRBD1
cdr3_nt: TGCAGCGTTGGTAGTGACAGGGGCGGGAATGAGCAGTTCTTC
cdr3_aa: CSVGSDRGGNEQFF

clone_size: few
j_call: TRBJ1-1
v_call: TRBV3-1/TRBV3-2
cdr3_length: 12
d_call: -
cdr3_nt: TGTGCCAGCAGCCAAGTAGTAGTATCAGCTTTCTTT
cdr3_aa: CASSQVVVSAFF

clone_size: -
j_call: TRBJ1-1
v_call: TRBV15
cdr3_length: 13
d_call: -
cdr3_nt: TGTGCCACCAGCAGACAGCCCTGGGATGAAGCTTTCTTT
cdr3_aa: CATSRQPWDEAFF

clone_size: -
j_call: TRBJ1-1
v_call: TRBV29-1
cdr3_length: 11
d_call: -
cdr3_nt: TGCAGCGTTGGAAGGAGCACTGAAGCTTTCTTT
cdr3_aa: CSVGRSTEAFF

clone_size: -
j_call: TRBJ1-1
v_call: TRBV29-1
cdr3_length: 13
d_call: TRBD1
cdr3_nt: TGCAGCGTTGGCCGGGACAGTAACACTGAAGCTTTCTTT
cdr3_aa: CSVGRDSNTEAFF

clone_size: -
j_call: TRBJ1-2
v_call: TRBV30
cdr3_length: 14
d_call: TRBD1
cdr3_nt: TGTGCCTGGAGTGCGGGACAGCAATTCTATGGCTACACCTTC
cdr3_aa: CAWSAGQQFYGYTF

clone_size: few
j_call: TRBJ1-1
v_call: TRBV5-4
cdr3_length: 14
d_call: -
cdr3_nt: TGTGCCAGCAGCAACGCGAGTGCGGCCACTGAAGCTTTCTTT
cdr3_aa: CASSNASAATEAFF

clone_size: few
j_call: TRBJ1-2
v_call: TRBV5-6
cdr3_length: 13
d_call: -
cdr3_nt: TGTGCCAGCAGCTTACCAGGGGTCCATGGCTACACCTTC
cdr3_aa: CASSLPGVHGYTF

clone_size: -
j_call: TRBJ2-6
v_call: TRBV9
cdr3_length: 19
d_call: TRBD1
cdr3_nt: TGTGCCAGCAGCGTCAGACCGGGACAGTGGAGCTCTGGGGCCAACGTCCTGACTTTC
cdr3_aa: CASSVRPGQWSSGANVLTF

clone_size: -
j_call: TRBJ1-3
v_call: TRBV10-2
cdr3_length: 14
d_call: TRBD1
cdr3_nt: TGCGCCAGCGCGGAGACAGGGATCGGAAACACCATATATTTT
cdr3_aa: CASAETGIGNTIYF

clone_size: -
j_call: TRBJ2-5
v_call: TRBV18
cdr3_length: 15
d_call: TRBD1
cdr3_nt: TGTGCCAGCTCACCACGGGACAGGGGTGTGGAGACCCAGTACTTC
cdr3_aa: CASSPRDRGVETQYF

clone_size: -
j_call: TRBJ1-1
v_call: TRBV28
cdr3_length: 13
d_call: -
cdr3_nt: TGTGCCAGCAGGAAGGAAGGGGTTACTGAAGCTTTCTTT
cdr3_aa: CASRKEGVTEAFF

clone_size: once
j_call: TRBJ1-1
v_call: TRBV9
cdr3_length: 16
d_call: -
cdr3_nt: TGTGCCAGTGGGAGAGACGCGCGACAGGAGAACACTGAAGCTTTCTTT
cdr3_aa: CASGRDARQENTEAFF

clone_size: -
j_call: TRBJ2-1
v_call: TRBV9
cdr3_length: 16
d_call: -
cdr3_nt: TGTGCCAGCAGCGTAACTCCCAGGAGCAAAGGCGATGAGCAGTTCTTC
cdr3_aa: CASSVTPRSKGDEQFF

clone_size: -
j_call: TRBJ1-2
v_call: TRBV6-5
cdr3_length: 16
d_call: TRBD1
cdr3_nt: TGTGCCAGCAGTTACGCCGAGGACAGGGGCTGGTATGGCTACACCTTC
cdr3_aa: CASSYAEDRGWYGYTF

clone_size: -
j_call: TRBJ1-1
v_call: TRBV7-8
cdr3_length: 12
d_call: -
cdr3_nt: TGTGCCAGCAGCGCAGATACTGCTGAAGCTTTCTTT
cdr3_aa: CASSADTAEAFF

clone_size: -
j_call: TRBJ2-2
v_call: TRBV6-5
cdr3_length: 14
d_call: -
cdr3_nt: TGTGCCAGTGTGGCCCAGGGGACCACCGGGGAGCTGTTTTTT
cdr3_aa: CASVAQGTTGELFF

clone_size: -
j_call: TRBJ1-1
v_call: TRBV7-9
cdr3_length: 16
d_call: -
cdr3_nt: TGTGCCAGCAGCCCCTCTATTAGGGGGTTGAACACTGAAGCTTTCTTT
cdr3_aa: CASSPSIRGLNTEAFF

clone_size: -
j_call: TRBJ2-5
v_call: TRBV7-2
cdr3_length: 13
d_call: -
cdr3_nt: TGTGCCAGCAGCTTGAGGGTCCAAGAGACCCAGTACTTC
cdr3_aa: CASSLRVQETQYF

clone_size: -
j_call: TRBJ1-1
v_call: TRBV29-1
cdr3_length: 14
d_call: -
cdr3_nt: TGCAGCGTTGAGCAGAGAAGGGTAGCCGCTGAAGCTTTCTTT
cdr3_aa: CSVEQRRVAAEAFF

clone_size: -
j_call: TRBJ2-5
v_call: TRBV28
cdr3_length: 15
d_call: -
cdr3_nt: TGTGCCAGCAGTTCCCCTGGAGCAGGCCAAGAGACCCAGTACTTC
cdr3_aa: CASSSPGAGQETQYF

clone_size: -
j_call: TRBJ1-6
v_call: TRBV5-4
cdr3_length: 15
d_call: -
cdr3_nt: TGTGCCAGCAGCCCCGGGCTGGGGGTTAATTCACCCCTCCACTTT
cdr3_aa: CASSPGLGVNSPLHF

clone_size: -
j_call: TRBJ2-6
v_call: TRBV19
cdr3_length: 13
d_call: -
cdr3_nt: TGTGCCAGTAGGCGATCTGGGGCCAACGTCCTGACTTTC
cdr3_aa: CASRRSGANVLTF

clone_size: -
j_call: TRBJ2-1
v_call: TRBV9
cdr3_length: 15
d_call: -
cdr3_nt: TGTGCCAGCAGCGTAGCCGGGAACGCCTACAATGAGCAGTTCTTC
cdr3_aa: CASSVAGNAYNEQFF

clone_size: -
j_call: TRBJ1-1
v_call: TRBV10-1
cdr3_length: 14
d_call: -
cdr3_nt: TGCGCCAGCAGTGATGGGGCGACTGGGGCTGAAGCTTTCTTT
cdr3_aa: CASSDGATGAEAFF

clone_size: -
j_call: TRBJ2-1
v_call: TRBV5-4
cdr3_length: 14
d_call: -
cdr3_nt: TGTGCCAGCAGCTTGGGTGCCTCCTACAATGAGCAGTTCTTC
cdr3_aa: CASSLGASYNEQFF

clone_size: -
j_call: TRBJ1-5
v_call: TRBV5-1
cdr3_length: 16
d_call: -
cdr3_nt: TGCGCCAGCAGCTTGGGACCCGGGAATAGTGGTCAGCCCCAGCATTTT
cdr3_aa: CASSLGPGNSGQPQHF

clone_size: -
j_call: TRBJ1-1
v_call: TRBV19
cdr3_length: 12
d_call: -
cdr3_nt: TGTGCCAGTAGGGGACGGGTGTACGAAGCTTTCTTT
cdr3_aa: CASRGRVYEAFF

clone_size: -
j_call: TRBJ1-2
v_call: TRBV7-8
cdr3_length: 12
d_call: -
cdr3_nt: TGTGCCAGCAGCGTCAACAACTATGGCTACACCTTC
cdr3_aa: CASSVNNYGYTF

clone_size: -
j_call: TRBJ1-2
v_call: TRBV6-1
cdr3_length: 16
d_call: -
cdr3_nt: TGTGCCAGCAGTGAAGCGGTCGGGGACTCGGGATATGGCTACACCTTC
cdr3_aa: CASSEAVGDSGYGYTF

clone_size: -
j_call: TRBJ1-5
v_call: TRBV28
cdr3_length: 14
d_call: -
cdr3_nt: TGTGCCAGCAGTTTAGTGAGGGGCAATCAGCCCCAGCATTTT
cdr3_aa: CASSLVRGNQPQHF

clone_size: -
j_call: TRBJ2-2
v_call: TRBV12-3/TRBV12-4
cdr3_length: 12
d_call: -
cdr3_nt: TGTGCCACTGATGGAAGGAGAAAGGAGCTGTTTTTT
cdr3_aa: CATDGRRKELFF

clone_size: -
j_call: TRBJ2-4
v_call: TRBV19
cdr3_length: 15
d_call: -
cdr3_nt: TGTGCCAGTAGACCGGGGGTCTTAGCCAAAAACATTCAGTACTTC
cdr3_aa: CASRPGVLAKNIQYF

clone_size: -
j_call: TRBJ1-2
v_call: TRBV6-4
cdr3_length: 14
d_call: -
cdr3_nt: TGTGCCAGCAGTGACTCGGCAGGATGGGGTGGCTACACCTTC
cdr3_aa: CASSDSAGWGGYTF

clone_size: -
j_call: TRBJ2-7
v_call: TRBV2
cdr3_length: 15
d_call: -
cdr3_nt: TGTGCCAGCCCCTCCAAATTAGCGAACTCCTACGAGCAGTACTTC
cdr3_aa: CASPSKLANSYEQYF

clone_size: once
j_call: TRBJ1-1
v_call: TRBV12-3/TRBV12-4
cdr3_length: 11
d_call: -
cdr3_nt: TGTGCCAGCAGTTTAGGCAGTGAAGCTTTCTTT
cdr3_aa: CASSLGSEAFF

clone_size: -
j_call: TRBJ1-1
v_call: TRBV3-1/TRBV3-2
cdr3_length: 12
d_call: -
cdr3_nt: TGTGCCAGCAGCCAAGTTTTAGGGTGGGCTTTCTTT
cdr3_aa: CASSQVLGWAFF

clone_size: -
j_call: TRBJ2-3
v_call: TRBV5-1
cdr3_length: 14
d_call: -
cdr3_nt: TGCGCCAGCAGCTTGGACAGGGCTGCAGATACGCAGTATTTT
cdr3_aa: CASSLDRAADTQYF

clone_size: -
j_call: TRBJ1-2
v_call: TRBV28
cdr3_length: 17
d_call: TRBD1
cdr3_nt: TGTGCCAGTGGATTCCCGGGACAGGGGACAGGGGCATACTGGGACACCTTC
cdr3_aa: CASGFPGQGTGAYWDTF

clone_size: -
j_call: TRBJ1-4
v_call: TRBV5-1
cdr3_length: 15
d_call: TRBD1
cdr3_nt: TGCGCCAGCAGCCCCTGGGACAGGGAAAATGAAAAACTGTTTTTT
cdr3_aa: CASSPWDRENEKLFF

clone_size: few
j_call: TRBJ1-6
v_call: TRBV6-5
cdr3_length: 13
d_call: -
cdr3_nt: TGTGCCAGCAGTTACAGGGAAAATTCACCCCTCCACTTT
cdr3_aa: CASSYRENSPLHF

clone_size: -
j_call: TRBJ2-1
v_call: TRBV5-6
cdr3_length: 13
d_call: -
cdr3_nt: TGTGCCAGCAGCTTGGCCCCCTACAATGAGCAGTTCTTC
cdr3_aa: CASSLAPYNEQFF

clone_size: -
j_call: TRBJ2-1
v_call: TRBV12-3/TRBV12-4
cdr3_length: 11
d_call: -
cdr3_nt: TGTGCCAGCAGTTCTTACAATGAGCAGTTCTTC
cdr3_aa: CASSSYNEQFF

clone_size: -
j_call: TRBJ2-1
v_call: TRBV5-1
cdr3_length: 15
d_call: -
cdr3_nt: TGCGCCAGCAGCTACGTCGGGCAAGACTACAATGAGCAGTTCTTC
cdr3_aa: CASSYVGQDYNEQFF

clone_size: -
j_call: TRBJ1-1
v_call: TRBV5-1
cdr3_length: 13
d_call: TRBD1
cdr3_nt: TGCGCCAGCAGCTGGACAGGGAGGACTGAAGCTTTCTTT
cdr3_aa: CASSWTGRTEAFF